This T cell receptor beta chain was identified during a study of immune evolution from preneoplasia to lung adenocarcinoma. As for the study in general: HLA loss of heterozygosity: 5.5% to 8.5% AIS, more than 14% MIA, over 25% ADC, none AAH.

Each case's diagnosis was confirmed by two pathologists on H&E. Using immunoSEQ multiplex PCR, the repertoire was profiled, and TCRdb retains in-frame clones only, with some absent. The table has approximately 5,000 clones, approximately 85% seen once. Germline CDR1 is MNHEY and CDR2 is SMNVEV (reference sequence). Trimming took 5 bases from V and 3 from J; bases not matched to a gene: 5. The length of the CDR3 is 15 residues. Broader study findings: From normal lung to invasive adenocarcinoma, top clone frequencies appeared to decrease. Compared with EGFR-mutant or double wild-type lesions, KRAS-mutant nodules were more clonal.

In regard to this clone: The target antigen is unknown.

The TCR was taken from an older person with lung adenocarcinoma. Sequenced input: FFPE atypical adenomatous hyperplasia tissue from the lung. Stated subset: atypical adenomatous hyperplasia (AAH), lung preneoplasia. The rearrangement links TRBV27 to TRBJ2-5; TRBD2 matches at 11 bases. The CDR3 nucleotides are TGTGCCAGCAGTGTACTAGCGGGAGAGGAAGAGACCCAGTACTTC. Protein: CASSVLAGEEETQYF.